This T cell receptor beta chain was identified during a study of blood T cell repertoires in COVID-19. Clones were sequenced by immunoSEQ multiplex PCR, and TCRdb holds only the in-frame ones, with some missing. The table lists 190,000 or so clones, around 89% of them singletons. This clone was observed once. Sequencing was performed on peripheral blood. This TCR derives from a man aged 50-60 years with acute or convalescent COVID-19.

The CDR3 reads CASSQGSGSSYNEQFF. CDR3 DNA sequence: TGCGCCAGCAGCCAAGGTAGCGGGAGCTCCTACAATGAGCAGTTCTTC. The chain has TRBV4-3 and TRBJ2-1; 9 nucleotides align to TRBD2. This CDR3 has 16 residues. Germline trimming cut 1 base from V and 0 bases from J; bases unmatched to any gene: 1. CDR1 and CDR2 from the germline V gene are LGHNA and YSLEER.